These 12 T cell receptor beta chains came from one sample sequenced in a study of T-cell memory formation after mild COVID-19. TCRdb ran MiXCR on the 5' RACE reads and lists one entry per CDR3 protein. The sample lists more than 85,000 distinct CDR3 sequences, around 10% occurring once. Specimen: PBMCs or a T cell subset sorted from them (not recorded which). These receptors all stem from a young man who had mild COVID-19 (a few samples of this study predate the infection). Cell type and time point are not known.

V and J are TRBV18 and TRBJ2-5; D is unresolved. Germline CDR1 is KGHSH and CDR2 is LQKENI. Trimming shortened V by 8 bases and J by 5 bases, and 9 bases separated the two germline ends. This CDR3 is 11 amino acids long. The CDR3 is CASKVGETQYF. In DNA, the CDR3 is TGTGCCAGCAAGGTGGGGGAGACCCAGTACTTC.

This clonotype turned up a few times. V gene TRBV9 combines with J gene TRBJ2-1; tentative D call: TRBD1 (6 bases). Germline loops: CDR1 SGDLS, CDR2 YYNGEE. Deletions cut 0 bases from V and 6 bases from J, with 7 bases between. The CDR3 has 13 amino acids. The CDR3 DNA follows: TGTGCCAGCAGCGTAGGACAGGCCAATGAGCAGTTCTTC. Translating gives CASSVGQANEQFF.

The rearrangement uses TRBV6-1 and TRBJ2-2, with a weak D call TRBD1 (6 bases). Germline V lookup: CDR1 MNHNS, CDR2 SASEGT. The CDR3 covers 15 residues. V gave up 4 bases and J gave up 1 base, with 10 bases separating them. The CDR3 nucleotides read TGTGCCAGCAGTGCTACAGGGAGGAACACCGGGGAGCTGTTTTTT. Translated, it gives CASSATGRNTGELFF.

The V gene is TRBV20-1, the J gene TRBJ1-5; 7 bases agree with TRBD1. Per germline, CDR1 DFQATT and CDR2 SNEGSKA (reference sequence). The CDR3 sequence is 15 residues long. V lost 5 bases and J lost 2; bases outside the gene matches: 9. The CDR3, as DNA: TGCAGTGCTGGAGTTGGAGGGGGCGGCAATCAGCCCCAGCATTTT. Translating gives CSAGVGGGGNQPQHF.

This clonotype was seen only a few times. The chain recombines TRBV4-3 with TRBJ2-1; no definite D call. This CDR3 contains 15 residues. Trimming took off 4 bases at V and 0 bases at J, with 10 bases between the two ends. Germline V lookup: CDR1 LGHNA, CDR2 YSLEER. The DNA for the CDR3 is TGCGCCAGCAGCCCTCAGGAAAGCTCCTACAATGAGCAGTTCTTC. Its protein product is CASSPQESSYNEQFF.

The table lists this clonotype with a few counts. V and J are TRBV6-6 and TRBJ2-5, with TRBD2 identical over 11 bases. This CDR3 region has 16 residues. V lost 5 bases, J lost 1 base, and 6 bases stayed unmatched. Germline lookup yields CDR1 MNHNY and CDR2 SVGAGI (reference sequence). The CDR3 loop reads CASSTRLAGRQETQYF. In DNA, the CDR3 is TGTGCCAGCAGTACACGACTAGCGGGGCGCCAAGAGACCCAGTACTTC.

In this sample, this clonotype turned up many times. This chain links TRBV12-3 or TRBV12-4 with TRBJ2-7; 7 bases line up with TRBD1. The CDR3 contains 15 residues. With 6 bases clipped from V and 0 bases from J, the junction kept 8 bases outside the gene matches. The CDR3 reads CASRRSGTASYEQYF. CDR3 nucleotide sequence: TGTGCCAGCAGGCGATCCGGGACAGCCTCCTACGAGCAGTACTTC.

The chain uses TRBV7-2 and TRBJ2-1, with 10 bases matching TRBD2. The germline V gene encodes CDR1 SGHTA and CDR2 FQGNSA. The junction had 7 bases not matched to a gene; V was cut back by 5 bases and J by 6 bases. The CDR3 sequence is 15 residues long. The CDR3: CASSAVLAGANEQFF. The CDR3, as DNA: TGTGCCAGCAGCGCAGTGCTAGCGGGAGCCAATGAGCAGTTCTTC.

This chain links TRBV2 with TRBJ2-1; TRBD1 is a possible D gene (6 bases). The CDR3 runs 14 residues. V lost 1 base to trimming and J lost 8 bases, with 12 bases between them. Germline CDR1 SNHLY, CDR2 FYNNEI. DNA of the CDR3: TGTGCCAGCAGTGAAGGGCGGACAGCCGATGAGCAGTTCTTC. This sequence encodes CASSEGRTADEQFF.

This clonotype was observed a few times. The chain is built from TRBV29-1 and TRBJ2-7; tentatively, D is TRBD1 (6 bases). Germline V gene sequence: CDR1 SQVTM, CDR2 ANQGSEA. V lost 3 bases to trimming and J lost 2 bases, with 8 bases between them. The CDR3 contains 12 residues. The CDR3 spells CSVEGATYEQYF. CDR3 nucleotides: TGCAGCGTTGAGGGGGCCACCTACGAGCAGTACTTC.

This clonotype was counted ten times or more. The CDR3, as DNA: TGCGCCAGCAGCTTATCCGGGACAGGCTACGAGCAGTACTTC. The encoded protein is CASSLSGTGYEQYF. The chain employs TRBV5-1 and TRBJ2-7, with TRBD1 identical over 8 bases. The V gene end was trimmed by 2 bases and the J gene end by 3 bases; junction bases not matched to a gene: 4. The germline V gene encodes CDR1 SGHRS and CDR2 YFSETQ. There are 14 residues in the CDR3.

The chain links TRBV5-5 to TRBJ2-5; 8 nucleotides line up with TRBD1. The length of the CDR3 is 15 residues. Germline V gene data show CDR1 as SGHKS and CDR2 as YYEKEE (reference sequence). The junction had 10 bases not matched to a gene; V was cut back by 4 bases and J by 5 bases. The CDR3 here is CASSTWTGTGETQYF. DNA for the CDR3: TGTGCCAGCAGCACCTGGACAGGGACGGGGGAGACCCAGTACTTC.